This is a list of T cell receptor beta chains from one sample in a study of blood T cell repertoires in COVID-19. Assay used: immunoSEQ multiplex PCR; TCRdb lists only in-frame clones, some missing. Among some 64,000 clones listed, more than 75% were seen once. The material sequenced was peripheral blood. The source is a woman aged 55-70 years with acute or convalescent COVID-19. Both conserved end residues are part of each CDR3. The order of the fields is J gene, V gene, CDR3 protein.

>TRBJ2-2|TRBV2
CASSDYTGELFF
>TRBJ1-1|TRBV3-1/TRBV3-2
CASSRRQGGTEAFF
>TRBJ2-1|TRBV7-9
CASSLGGGLEQFF
>TRBJ1-5|TRBV2
CASSTGTGLNQPQHF
>TRBJ2-2|TRBV5-4
CASSSGRDTGELFF
>TRBJ2-3|TRBV7-3
CASSLAGGPTDTQYF
>TRBJ2-7|TRBV5-1
CASSLQGGLDEQYF
>TRBJ2-3|TRBV4-1
CASSQEFGSGATDTQYF
>TRBJ2-3|TRBV5-1
CASSGLGQGWDTQYF
>TRBJ2-7|TRBV28
CASSFGGGPSYEQYF
>TRBJ1-2|TRBV5-1
CASSLPGQGFDGYTF
>TRBJ2-5|TRBV4-2
CASSQGSASGDFETQYF
>TRBJ1-4|TRBV7-4
CANEGKSNEKLFF
>TRBJ2-3|TRBV10-3
CAIQEGAEDTQYF
>TRBJ1-2|TRBV6-5
CASIQSRTEAGGYTF
>TRBJ2-4|TRBV5-4
CASSLGQGGSKNIQYF
>TRBJ2-1|TRBV4-1
CASSREVGFNEQFF
>TRBJ2-1|TRBV27
CASSVPGQHYNEQFF
>TRBJ1-6|TRBV13
CASSPAGHPLHF
>TRBJ1-5|TRBV19
CASSRVPEPQHF
>TRBJ1-1|TRBV7-9
CASSSALRERDTEAFF
>TRBJ2-7|TRBV25-1
CASTQGERYEQYF
>TRBJ2-1|TRBV6-6
CASKAGGSNEQFF
>TRBJ2-3|TRBV3-1/TRBV3-2
CASSPSFLGTDTQYF
>TRBJ2-3|TRBV7-3
CASSSTGGGDTQYF
>TRBJ1-6|TRBV10-3
CAISGTGDNSPLHF
>TRBJ2-1|TRBV19
CASRSPGRDIYNEQFF
>TRBJ2-1|TRBV3-1/TRBV3-2
CASSHAKGGGLAGVINNEQFF
>TRBJ2-1|TRBV10-3
CAISDRAPREREQFF
>TRBJ1-5|TRBV19
CASSRLRTFNQPQHF
>TRBJ1-2|TRBV13
CASSRDRGQDGYTF
>TRBJ1-2|TRBV5-6
CASSLEDSYYGYTF
>TRBJ2-6|TRBV5-1
CASSLAAARGANVLTF
>TRBJ2-7|TRBV11-2
CASSKGANNYEQYF
>TRBJ2-2|TRBV9
CASSPRRAGELFF
>TRBJ2-1|TRBV9
CASSGWGGLWDEQFF
>TRBJ1-5|TRBV19
CASSPRGGTGDQPQHF
>TRBJ1-1|TRBV2
CATVDRDRGSEAFF
>TRBJ1-5|TRBV19
CASSKQGNWNQPQHF
>TRBJ1-1|TRBV4-1
CASSLRTGLNTEAFF
>TRBJ1-5|TRBV6-5
CASSYRDQPQHF
>TRBJ2-7|TRBV7-9
CASSLSTGPFTYEQYF
>TRBJ2-1|TRBV19
CASSNRIYNEQFF
>TRBJ2-2|TRBV2
CANTGVNTGELFF
>TRBJ2-1|TRBV28
CASRGLYNEQFF
>TRBJ1-3|TRBV12-5
CASGLGHSGNTIYF
>TRBJ1-2|TRBV11-2
CASSLGGGNYGYTF
>TRBJ2-7|TRBV7-3
CASSAGEPYEQYF
>TRBJ2-7|TRBV28
CATGGFQSSYEQYF
>TRBJ2-2|TRBV7-3
CASSPKGAGGPDTGELFF
>TRBJ1-4|TRBV7-9
CASSFSLRTGEKLFF
>TRBJ2-1|TRBV5-4
CASSSTSGVSNEQFF
>TRBJ2-7|TRBV5-1
CASSPLTGLDEQYF
>TRBJ2-7|TRBV6-1
CASSEGGTGAYEQYF
>TRBJ2-5|TRBV7-7
CASSFSGTGDETQYF
>TRBJ2-3|TRBV6-5
CASRLAGGPDTQYF
>TRBJ2-5|TRBV6-5
CASRNSGGPETQYF